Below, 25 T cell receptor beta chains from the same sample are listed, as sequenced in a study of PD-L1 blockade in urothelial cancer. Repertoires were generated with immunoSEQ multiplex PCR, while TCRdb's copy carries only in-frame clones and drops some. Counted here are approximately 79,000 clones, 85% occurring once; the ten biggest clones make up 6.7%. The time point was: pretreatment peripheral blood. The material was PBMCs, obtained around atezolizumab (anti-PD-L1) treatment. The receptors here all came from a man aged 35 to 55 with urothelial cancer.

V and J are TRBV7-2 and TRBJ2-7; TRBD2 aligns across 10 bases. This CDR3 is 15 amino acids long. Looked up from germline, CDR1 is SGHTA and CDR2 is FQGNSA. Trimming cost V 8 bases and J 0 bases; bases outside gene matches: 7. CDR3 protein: CASGPTSGASYEQYF. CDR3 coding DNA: TGTGCCAGCGGCCCCACTAGCGGGGCCTCCTACGAGCAGTACTTC.

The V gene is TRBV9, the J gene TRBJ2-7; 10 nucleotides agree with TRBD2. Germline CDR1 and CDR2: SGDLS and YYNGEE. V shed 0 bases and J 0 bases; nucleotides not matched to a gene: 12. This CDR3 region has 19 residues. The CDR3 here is CASSVGLTSGRLSSYEQYF. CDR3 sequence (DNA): TGTGCCAGCAGCGTAGGTTTGACTAGCGGGCGTCTTAGCTCCTACGAGCAGTACTTC.

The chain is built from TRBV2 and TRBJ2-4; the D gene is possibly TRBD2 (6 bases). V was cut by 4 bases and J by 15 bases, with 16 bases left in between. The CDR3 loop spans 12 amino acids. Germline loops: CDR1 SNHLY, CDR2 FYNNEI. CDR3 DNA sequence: TGTGCCAGCAGTGGTGGAGAGGGAGGTCCGTACTTC. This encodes CASSGGEGGPYF.

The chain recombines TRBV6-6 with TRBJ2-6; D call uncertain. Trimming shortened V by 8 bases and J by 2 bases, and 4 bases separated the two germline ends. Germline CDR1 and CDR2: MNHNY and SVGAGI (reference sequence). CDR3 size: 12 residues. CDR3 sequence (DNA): TGTGCCAGCGCGGCTGGGGCCAACGTCCTGACTTTC. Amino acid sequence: CASAAGANVLTF.

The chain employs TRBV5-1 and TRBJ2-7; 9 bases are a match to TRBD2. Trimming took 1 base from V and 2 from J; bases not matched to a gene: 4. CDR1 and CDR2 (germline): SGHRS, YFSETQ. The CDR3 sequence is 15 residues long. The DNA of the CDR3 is TGCGCCAGCAGCTTGAGGCGGGAGGGCCCCTACGAGCAGTACTTC. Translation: CASSLRREGPYEQYF. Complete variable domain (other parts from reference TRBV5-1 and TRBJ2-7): KAGVTQTPRYLIKTRGQQVTLSCSPISGHRSVSWYQQTPGQGLQFLFEYFSETQRNKGNFPGRFSGRQFSNSRSEMNVSTLELGDSALYLCASSLRREGPYEQYFGPGTRLTVT.

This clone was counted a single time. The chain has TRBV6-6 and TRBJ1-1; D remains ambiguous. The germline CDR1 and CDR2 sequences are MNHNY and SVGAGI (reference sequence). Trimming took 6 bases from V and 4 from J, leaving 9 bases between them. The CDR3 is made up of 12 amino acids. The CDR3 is CASRITVTEAFF. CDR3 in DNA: TGTGCCAGCAGGATTACAGTCACTGAAGCTTTCTTT.

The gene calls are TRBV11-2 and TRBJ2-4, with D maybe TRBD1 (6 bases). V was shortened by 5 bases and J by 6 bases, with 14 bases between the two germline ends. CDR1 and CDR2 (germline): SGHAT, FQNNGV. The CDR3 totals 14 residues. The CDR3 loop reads CASSLQGSTNIQYF. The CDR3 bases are TGTGCCAGCAGCCTACAGGGATCGACAAACATTCAGTACTTC.

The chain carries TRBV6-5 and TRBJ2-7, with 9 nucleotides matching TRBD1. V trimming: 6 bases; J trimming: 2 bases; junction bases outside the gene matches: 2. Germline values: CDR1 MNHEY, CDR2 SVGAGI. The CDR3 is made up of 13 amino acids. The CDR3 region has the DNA TGTGCCAGCAGGGGGACAGGGACCTACGAGCAGTACTTC. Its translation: CASRGTGTYEQYF.

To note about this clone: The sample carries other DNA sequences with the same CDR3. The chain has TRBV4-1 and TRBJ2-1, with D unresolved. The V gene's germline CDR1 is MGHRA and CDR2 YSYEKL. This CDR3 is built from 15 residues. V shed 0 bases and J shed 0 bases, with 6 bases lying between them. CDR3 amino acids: CASSQDPGSYNEQFF. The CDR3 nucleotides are TGCGCCAGCAGCCAAGATCCAGGCTCCTACAATGAGCAGTTCTTC.

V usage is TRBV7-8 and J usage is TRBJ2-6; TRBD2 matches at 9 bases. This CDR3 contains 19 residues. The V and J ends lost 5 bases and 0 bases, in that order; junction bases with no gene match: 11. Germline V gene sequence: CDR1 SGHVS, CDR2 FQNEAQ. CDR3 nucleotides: TGTGCCAGCAGCGTAAGCCGACTAGCGGACCCCTCTGGGGCCAACGTCCTGACTTTC. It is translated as CASSVSRLADPSGANVLTF.

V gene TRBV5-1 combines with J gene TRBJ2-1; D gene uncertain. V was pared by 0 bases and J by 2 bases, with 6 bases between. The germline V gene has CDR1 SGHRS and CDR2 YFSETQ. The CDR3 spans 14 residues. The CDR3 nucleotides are TGCGCCAGCAGCTTGGGGGCAGCCTACAATGAGCAGTTCTTC. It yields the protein CASSLGAAYNEQFF.

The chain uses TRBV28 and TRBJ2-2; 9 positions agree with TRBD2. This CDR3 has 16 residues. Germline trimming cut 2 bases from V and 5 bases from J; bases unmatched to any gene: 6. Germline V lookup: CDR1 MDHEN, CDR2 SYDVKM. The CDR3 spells CASSLAGGPSTGELFF. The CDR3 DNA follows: TGTGCCAGCAGTTTAGCGGGAGGGCCCTCTACCGGGGAGCTGTTTTTT. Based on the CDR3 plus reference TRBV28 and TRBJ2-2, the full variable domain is DVKVTQSSRYLVKRTGEKVFLECVQDMDHENMFWYRQDPGLGLRLIYFSYDVKMKEKGDIPEGYSVSREKKERFSLILESASTNQTSMYLCASSLAGGPSTGELFFGEGSRLTVL.

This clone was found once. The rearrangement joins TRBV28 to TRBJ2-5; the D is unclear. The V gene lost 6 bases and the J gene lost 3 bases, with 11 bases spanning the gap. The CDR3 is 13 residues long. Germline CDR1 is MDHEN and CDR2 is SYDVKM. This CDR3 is CASSPDEEETQYF. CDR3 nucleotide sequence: TGTGCCAGCAGCCCAGACGAGGAAGAGACCCAGTACTTC.

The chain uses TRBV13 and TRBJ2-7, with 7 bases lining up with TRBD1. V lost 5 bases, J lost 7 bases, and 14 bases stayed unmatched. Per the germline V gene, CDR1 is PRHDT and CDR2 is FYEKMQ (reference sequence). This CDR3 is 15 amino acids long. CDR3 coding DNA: TGTGCCAGCAGCCAAAAGACAGGGCTCAATTGGGAGCAGTACTTC. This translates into CASSQKTGLNWEQYF. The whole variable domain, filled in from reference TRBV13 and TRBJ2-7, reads AAGVIQSPRHLIKEKRETATLKCYPIPRHDTVYWYQQGPGQDPQFLISFYEKMQSDKGSIPDRFSAQQFSDYHSELNMSSLELGDSALYFCASSQKTGLNWEQYFGPGTRLTVT.

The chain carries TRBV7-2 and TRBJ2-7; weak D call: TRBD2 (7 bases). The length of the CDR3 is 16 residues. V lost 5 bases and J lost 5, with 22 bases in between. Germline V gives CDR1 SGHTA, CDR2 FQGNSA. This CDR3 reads CASSRDGAPGGNEQYF. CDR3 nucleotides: TGTGCCAGCAGCCGAGACGGGGCACCGGGGGGCAACGAGCAGTACTTC.

The CDR3 nucleotides are TGTGCCAGCAGCTTTGATGGTCGGGGAACGGAGGGCTACACCTTC. Its protein is CASSFDGRGTEGYTF. The V and J genes are TRBV7-2 and TRBJ1-2; no definite D call. V lost 3 bases and J lost 8, with 19 bases in between. Germline V CDR1 and CDR2: SGHTA, FQGNSA. CDR3 length: 15 residues.

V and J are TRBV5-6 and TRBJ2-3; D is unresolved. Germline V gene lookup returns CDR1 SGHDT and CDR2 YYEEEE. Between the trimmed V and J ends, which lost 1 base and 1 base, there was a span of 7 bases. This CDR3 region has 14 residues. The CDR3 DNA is TGTGCCAGCAGCTTGTCCCTTGGCACAGATACGCAGTATTTT. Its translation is CASSLSLGTDTQYF.

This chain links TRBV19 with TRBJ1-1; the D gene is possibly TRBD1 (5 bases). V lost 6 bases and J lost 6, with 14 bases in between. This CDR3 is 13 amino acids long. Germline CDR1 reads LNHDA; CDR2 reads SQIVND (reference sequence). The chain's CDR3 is CASRVGGRPEAFF. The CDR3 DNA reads TGTGCCAGTAGAGTGGGGGGAAGACCTGAAGCTTTCTTT.

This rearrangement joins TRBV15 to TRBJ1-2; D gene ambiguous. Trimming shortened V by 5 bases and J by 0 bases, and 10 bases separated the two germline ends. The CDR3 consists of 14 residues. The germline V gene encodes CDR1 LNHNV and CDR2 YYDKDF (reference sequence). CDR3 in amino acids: CATSAGQANYGYTF. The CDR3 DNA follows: TGTGCCACCAGCGCGGGTCAAGCTAACTATGGCTACACCTTC.

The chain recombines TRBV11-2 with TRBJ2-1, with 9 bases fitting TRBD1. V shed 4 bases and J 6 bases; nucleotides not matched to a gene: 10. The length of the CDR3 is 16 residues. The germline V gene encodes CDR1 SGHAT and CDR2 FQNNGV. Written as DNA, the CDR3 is TGTGCCAGCAGCTCCGAACGGGGACAGGGCCCCAATGAGCAGTTCTTC. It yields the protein CASSSERGQGPNEQFF.

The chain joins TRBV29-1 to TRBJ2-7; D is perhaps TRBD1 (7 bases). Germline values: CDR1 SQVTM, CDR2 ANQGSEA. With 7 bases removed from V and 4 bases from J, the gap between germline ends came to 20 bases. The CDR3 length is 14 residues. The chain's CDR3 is CSATGRQGGYEQYF. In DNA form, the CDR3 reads TGCAGCGCCACTGGCCGGCAGGGGGGTTACGAGCAGTACTTC.

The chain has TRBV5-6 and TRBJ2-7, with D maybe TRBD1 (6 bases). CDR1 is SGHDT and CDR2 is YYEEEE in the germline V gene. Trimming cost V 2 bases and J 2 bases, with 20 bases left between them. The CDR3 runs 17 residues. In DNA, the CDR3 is TGTGCCAGCAGCTTTGGGGTGGCCGGGACACCTACCTACGAGCAGTACTTC. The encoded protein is CASSFGVAGTPTYEQYF.

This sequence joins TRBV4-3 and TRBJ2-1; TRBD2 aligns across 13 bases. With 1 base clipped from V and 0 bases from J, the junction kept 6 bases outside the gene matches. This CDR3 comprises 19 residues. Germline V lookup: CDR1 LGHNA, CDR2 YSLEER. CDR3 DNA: TGCGCCAGCAGCCAAGCCGGACTAGCGGGAGCTGGCTCCTACAATGAGCAGTTCTTC. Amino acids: CASSQAGLAGAGSYNEQFF.

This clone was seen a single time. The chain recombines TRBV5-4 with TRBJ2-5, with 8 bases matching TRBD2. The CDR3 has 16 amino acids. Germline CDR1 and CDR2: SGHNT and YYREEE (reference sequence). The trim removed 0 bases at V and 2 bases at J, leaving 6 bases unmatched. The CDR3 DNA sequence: TGTGCCAGCAGCTTGGGGCTAGCGGGCATACAAGAGACCCAGTACTTC. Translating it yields CASSLGLAGIQETQYF.

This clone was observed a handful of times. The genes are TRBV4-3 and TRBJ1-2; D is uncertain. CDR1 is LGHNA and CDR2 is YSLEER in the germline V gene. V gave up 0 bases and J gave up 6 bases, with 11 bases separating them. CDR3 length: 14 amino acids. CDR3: CASSQDGRVNGYTF. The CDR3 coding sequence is TGCGCCAGCAGCCAAGATGGGAGAGTAAATGGCTACACCTTC.